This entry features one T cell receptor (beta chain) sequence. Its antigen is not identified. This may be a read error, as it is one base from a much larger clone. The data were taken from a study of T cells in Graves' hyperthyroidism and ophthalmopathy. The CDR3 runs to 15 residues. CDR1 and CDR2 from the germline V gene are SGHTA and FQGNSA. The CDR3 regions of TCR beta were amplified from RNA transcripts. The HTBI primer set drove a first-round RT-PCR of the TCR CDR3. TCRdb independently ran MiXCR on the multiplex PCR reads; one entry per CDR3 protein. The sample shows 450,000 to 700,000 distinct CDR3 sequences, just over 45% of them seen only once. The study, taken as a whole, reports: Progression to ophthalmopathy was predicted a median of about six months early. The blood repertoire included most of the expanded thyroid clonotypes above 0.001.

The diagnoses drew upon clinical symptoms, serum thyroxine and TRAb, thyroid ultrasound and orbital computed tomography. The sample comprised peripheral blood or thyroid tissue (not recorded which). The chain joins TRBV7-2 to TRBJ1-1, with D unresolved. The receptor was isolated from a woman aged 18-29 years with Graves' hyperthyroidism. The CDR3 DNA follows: TGTGCCAGCAGTTATGGTGGAGTCATGAACACTGAAGCTTCCTTT. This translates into CASSYGGVMNTEASF. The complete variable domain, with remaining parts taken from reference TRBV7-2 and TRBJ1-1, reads GAGVSQSPSNKVTEKGKDVELRCDPISGHTALYWYRQSLGQGLEFLIYFQGNSAPDKSGLPSDRFSAERTGGSVSTLTIQRTQQEDSAVYLCASSYGGVMNTEASFGQGTRLTVV.